The 21 T cell receptor beta chains given below trace back to one sample, sequenced in a study of T cells in Graves' hyperthyroidism and ophthalmopathy. TCR beta CDR3 regions were amplified from RNA transcripts. When the TCR CDR3 underwent first-round RT-PCR, the HTBI primer set was used. TCRdb analysed the multiplex PCR reads with MiXCR anew, one entry per CDR3 protein. The sample carries about half a million distinct CDR3 sequences, approximately 25% recorded once. The sample taken for sequencing was blood. Every receptor here comes from a woman aged 25 to 39 with Graves' ophthalmopathy.

This clonotype appeared many times. One base away lies a much larger clone, so this may be a sequencing read error. The chain has TRBV10-1 and TRBJ2-7; 7 positions agree with TRBD2. The CDR3 length is 13 residues. Trimming cost V 8 bases and J 5 bases; bases outside gene matches: 9. The V gene's germline CDR1 is WNHNN and CDR2 SYGVQD (reference sequence). The CDR3 here is CASGRVRADEQYF. In nucleotides, the CDR3 is TGCGCCAGCGGGAGGGTCAGGGCGGACGAGCAGTACTTC.

The V call is TRBV12-3 or TRBV12-4, the J call TRBJ1-6, with D maybe TRBD1 (5 bases). Trimming took off 5 bases at V and 4 bases at J, with 9 bases between the two ends. CDR3 length equals 14 residues. CDR3 loop: CASSPQGYNSPLHF. In DNA, the CDR3 is TGTGCCAGCAGTCCCCAGGGATATAATTCACCCCTCCACTTT.

The sample holds many counts of this clonotype. This chain connects TRBV19 to TRBJ1-2; D unclear. CDR1 is LNHDA, CDR2 SQIVND, per germline (reference sequence). V lost 1 base and J 0 bases, leaving 6 bases between the germline ends. The CDR3 is made up of 14 amino acids. The CDR3 DNA reads TGTGCCAGTAGTATAGTACAGTCTAACTATGGCTACACCTTC. It specifies CASSIVQSNYGYTF.

Ten or more counts support this clonotype. The chain has TRBV29-1 and TRBJ1-2; unclear D gene. Germline CDR1 and CDR2: SQVTM and ANQGSEA. This CDR3 has 14 residues. Trimming left V 3 bases short and J 5 bases short, with 16 bases between. The DNA of the CDR3 is TGCAGCGTTGAGGACGACTATTTAGCTTATGGCTACACCTTC. Translation: CSVEDDYLAYGYTF.

This clonotype was seen repeatedly, ten times or more. The chain recombines TRBV20-1 with TRBJ2-3; D is uncertain. The V end lost 3 bases, the J end lost 6 bases, and 7 bases lay between the germline ends. The CDR3 consists of 11 residues. The germline V gene has CDR1 DFQATT and CDR2 SNEGSKA (reference sequence). In nucleotides, the CDR3 is TGCAGTGCTAGTCCGCGCGATACGCAGTATTTT. Translating it yields CSASPRDTQYF.

This clonotype was observed many times. The CDR3 region has the DNA TGTGCCAGCAGTATTGACAGGGACAACTACGAGCAGTACTTC. It encodes CASSIDRDNYEQYF. The chain is built from TRBV6-2 or TRBV6-3 and TRBJ2-7, with TRBD1 matching over 7 bases. The length of the CDR3 is 14 residues. V dropped 5 bases and J dropped 3; count of bases not matched to a gene: 7. The V gene's germline CDR1 is MNHEY and CDR2 SVGEGT.

This clonotype was found a few times. This chain joins TRBV11-2 and TRBJ2-3; 11 bases agree with TRBD2. CDR1 is SGHAT and CDR2 is FQNNGV in the germline V gene. This CDR3 has 18 residues. Unmatched junction bases numbered 5, after V lost 0 bases and J lost 0 bases. Written as DNA, the CDR3 is TGTGCCAGCAGCTTAGAAGTTGCTAGCGGGGGGAGCACAGATACGCAGTATTTT. Translating gives CASSLEVASGGSTDTQYF.

The V call is TRBV19, the J call TRBJ1-6; D remains ambiguous. The V end was cut by 8 bases, the J end by 5 bases, with 10 bases between. Per the germline V gene, CDR1 is LNHDA and CDR2 is SQIVND (reference sequence). This CDR3 has 13 amino acids. Here the CDR3 DNA reads TGTGCCAGTCGCAGGTCAAATAATTCACCCCTCCACTTT. Translation gives CASRRSNNSPLHF.

This clonotype was detected many times. This chain links TRBV15 with TRBJ2-7, with 8 bases that match TRBD1. Germline CDR1 and CDR2: LNHNV and YYDKDF (reference sequence). V dropped 5 bases and J dropped 3; count of bases not matched to a gene: 9. This CDR3 is 15 amino acids long. CDR3 region: CATSPRRQGLYEQYF. CDR3 bases: TGTGCCACCAGCCCCCGACGACAGGGGCTCTACGAGCAGTACTTC.

This clonotype has at least ten counts. CDR3 DNA sequence: TGCAGTGCGATGCACCAGTTGAACACTGAAGCTTTCTTT. Amino acids: CSAMHQLNTEAFF. The chain has TRBV20-1 and TRBJ1-1; unclear D gene. The length of the CDR3 is 13 residues. Germline values: CDR1 DFQATT, CDR2 SNEGSKA (reference sequence). With 6 bases removed from V and 0 bases from J, the gap between germline ends came to 11 bases.

This clonotype was recorded at least ten times. The chain couples TRBV2 to TRBJ2-5; D is ambiguous. This CDR3 spans 14 amino acids. Germline V gene lookup returns CDR1 SNHLY and CDR2 FYNNEI. V shed 4 bases and J shed 0 bases, with 9 bases lying between them. The CDR3 loop is CASSGDLYQETQYF. In DNA, the CDR3 is TGTGCCAGCAGTGGCGACCTGTACCAAGAGACCCAGTACTTC.

This clonotype was detected ten times or more. V is TRBV4-3 and J is TRBJ1-1; tentative D call: TRBD1 (5 bases). Per the germline V gene, CDR1 is LGHNA and CDR2 is YSLEER. This CDR3 is 13 amino acids long. V was pared by 3 bases and J by 6 bases, with 11 bases between. CDR3 amino acids: CASSHAGFPEAFF. The CDR3 nucleotides are TGCGCCAGCAGCCATGCAGGGTTCCCTGAAGCTTTCTTT.

This clonotype was detected many times. The chain has TRBV13 and TRBJ1-1, with 7 nucleotides matching TRBD1. Looked up from germline, CDR1 is PRHDT and CDR2 is FYEKMQ (reference sequence). After removal of 2 bases from V and 4 bases from J, the junction contained 4 bases not matched to a gene. CDR3 size: 14 residues. The CDR3 DNA sequence: TGTGCCAGCAGCTTAAGCTACAGGGGCACTGAAGCTTTCTTT. Translation gives CASSLSYRGTEAFF. The full variable domain, with the rest looked up from reference TRBV13 and TRBJ1-1, is AAGVIQSPRHLIKEKRETATLKCYPIPRHDTVYWYQQGPGQDPQFLISFYEKMQSDKGSIPDRFSAQQFSDYHSELNMSSLELGDSALYFCASSLSYRGTEAFFGQGTRLTVV.

A few counts support this clonotype. This sequence joins TRBV6-5 and TRBJ1-3; no definite D call. Trimming took 5 bases from V and 4 from J, leaving 6 bases between them. Germline lookup yields CDR1 MNHEY and CDR2 SVGAGI. The CDR3 totals 12 residues. The CDR3 reads CASSNKGNTIYF. The CDR3 coding sequence is TGTGCCAGCAGTAACAAAGGAAACACCATATATTTT.

This clonotype was observed a handful of times. This chain connects TRBV11-2 to TRBJ2-7; D may be TRBD2 (5 bases). This CDR3 is 12 amino acids long. Trimming stripped 6 bases from V and 5 bases from J, with 11 bases between. Germline V gene sequence: CDR1 SGHAT, CDR2 FQNNGV. The CDR3: CASRDSQNEQYF. In nucleotides, the CDR3 is TGTGCCAGCAGGGACTCCCAGAACGAGCAGTACTTC.

Many counts were recorded for this clonotype. The gene calls are TRBV11-2 and TRBJ1-2, with a possible D match to TRBD1 (5 bases). This CDR3 contains 16 residues. Germline lookup yields CDR1 SGHAT and CDR2 FQNNGV. V lost 0 bases to trimming and J lost 3 bases, with 14 bases between them. The CDR3 reads CASSLEAGTFHYGYTF. In DNA form, the CDR3 reads TGTGCCAGCAGCTTAGAGGCAGGGACTTTCCACTATGGCTACACCTTC. The full variable domain, completed using reference TRBV11-2 and TRBJ1-2, is EAGVAQSPRYKIIEKRQSVAFWCNPISGHATLYWYQQILGQGPKLLIQFQNNGVVDDSQLPKDRFSAERLKGVDSTLKIQPAKLEDSAVYLCASSLEAGTFHYGYTFGSGTRLTVV.

This chain connects TRBV19 to TRBJ2-7, with TRBD2 identical over 9 bases. CDR1 is LNHDA and CDR2 is SQIVND in the germline V gene (reference sequence). The V and J ends lost 1 base and 2 bases, in that order; junction bases with no gene match: 0. This CDR3 is 14 amino acids long. The CDR3 loop is CASSIASGAYEQYF. The CDR3 coding sequence is TGTGCCAGTAGTATAGCTAGCGGGGCCTACGAGCAGTACTTC.

This clonotype was counted at least ten times. J is TRBJ2-2 and V is TRBV28, with D tentatively TRBD1 (5 bases). CDR3 size: 15 residues. Trimming stripped 3 bases from V and 0 bases from J, with 8 bases between. Germline values: CDR1 MDHEN, CDR2 SYDVKM. The CDR3 sequence is CASSLDTPNTGELFF. For the CDR3, the DNA is TGTGCCAGCAGTTTGGACACTCCGAACACCGGGGAGCTGTTTTTT.

V gene TRBV28 combines with J gene TRBJ2-7; the match to TRBD1 covers 9 bases. The CDR3 is made up of 15 amino acids. Germline trimming cut 2 bases from V and 2 bases from J; bases unmatched to any gene: 4. Per germline, CDR1 MDHEN and CDR2 SYDVKM. The CDR3 reads CASSLGDRVAYEQYF. The CDR3, as DNA: TGTGCCAGCAGTTTAGGGGACAGGGTTGCCTACGAGCAGTACTTC. Combining the CDR3 with reference TRBV28 and TRBJ2-7 gives the whole variable domain DVKVTQSSRYLVKRTGEKVFLECVQDMDHENMFWYRQDPGLGLRLIYFSYDVKMKEKGDIPEGYSVSREKKERFSLILESASTNQTSMYLCASSLGDRVAYEQYFGPGTRLTVT.

This rearrangement joins TRBV10-2 to TRBJ1-1; possible D gene TRBD1, 5 bases. CDR3 length equals 14 residues. Germline-derived CDR1 and CDR2 are WSHSY and SAAADI. Trimming shortened V by 8 bases and J by 6 bases, and 19 bases separated the two germline ends. The CDR3 is CASGKSVGGSEAFF. The CDR3, as DNA: TGCGCCAGCGGCAAGAGTGTCGGGGGATCTGAAGCTTTCTTT.

This clonotype has just a few counts. The chain carries TRBV28 and TRBJ2-5, with D perhaps matching TRBD1 or TRBD2 (6 bases each). The CDR3 is made up of 17 amino acids. CDR1 and CDR2 from the germline V gene are MDHEN and SYDVKM. Trimming stripped 6 bases from V and 1 base from J, with 21 bases between. CDR3 coding DNA: TGTGCCAGCAGCCCACCGACTCGGGGGCCGATCCAAGAGACCCAGTACTTC. This gives the protein CASSPPTRGPIQETQYF.